The clone carrying this T cell receptor (beta chain) was seen many times. The entry originates in a study of CD8 T cells in Susac syndrome. CDR1 MNHEY and CDR2 SMNVEV come from the germline V gene (reference sequence). With 6 bases clipped from V and 3 bases from J, the junction kept 4 bases outside the gene matches. This CDR3 has 13 residues. Sequencing targeted TCR beta in blood CD8+ and CD4+ T cells. The authors negatively isolated CD8+ and CD4+ T cells and FACS-enriched TEMRA cells. RNA, at about 0.45 to 1 ug, was reverse transcribed with random hexamers. An immunoSEQ multiplex PCR amplified TCR beta CDR3 over 54 Vbeta and 13 Jbeta. TCRdb re-called the immunoSEQ multiplex PCR reads through MiXCR, storing one row per CDR3 protein. The table includes about 290,000 distinct CDR3 sequences, roughly 85% detected once.

The chain is built from TRBV27 and TRBJ2-7; 8 nucleotides agree with TRBD1. This receptor was obtained from a human donor with multiple sclerosis. The sample consisted of CD8+ T cells from PBMCs. This chain's CDR3 is CASSLGTGYEQYF. Here the CDR3 DNA reads TGTGCCAGCAGCTTAGGGACAGGCTACGAGCAGTACTTC.